The sequence of this T cell receptor (beta chain) was determined in a study of blood T cell repertoires in COVID-19. Turning to the study itself: T cells, B-cell-depleted T cells, or PBMCs supplied cDNA or gDNA.

As originally analysed: Estimation of nucleated cell counts was performed using reference gene primer amplification. Sequencing was performed with immunoSEQ multiplex PCR; in TCRdb, only in-frame clones are kept and a portion is missing. The DNA gave D and trimming, while V, J and clone size come from that table. The table includes just under 350,000 clones, about nine tenths detected once. Seattle-derived patients entered the study during active infection and were followed longitudinally. CDR3 length: 15 amino acids. The TCR comes from a woman aged 70 to 79 with COVID-19, enrolled during active disease. The material sequenced was peripheral blood. V and J are TRBV21-1 and TRBJ2-3; TRBD1 is taken as the D call from the table, unchecked against the DNA. TRBV21-1 is designated a pseudogene. The CDR3 spells CASSGKGQGADTQYF. For the CDR3, the DNA is TGTGCCAGCAGCGGGAAAGGTCAGGGTGCAGATACGCAGTATTTT.